This T cell receptor (beta chain) was profiled in a study of cytomegalovirus exposure and HLA in healthy donors. General study points: An Asian-associated ancestry cluster reportedly showed fewer N-insertions than the approximately 600-donor mean in a later analysis.

This clone was picked up a small number of times. Its antigen is still unknown. A multiplex PCR was run with 60 Vbeta primers and 13 Jbeta primers. Per the original data handling: The authors later counted about 80 million unique TCR beta chains, 9.5 million to 11 million of them shared. Assay: immunoSEQ multiplex PCR; the TCRdb copy retains only in-frame clones and omits some. That table gives V, J and clone size, and the DNA gave D and trimming. This sample carries around 72,000 clones, 65% to 70% of them seen once, and the ten largest clones take 20% to 25%. This CDR3 region has 17 residues. Germline V CDR1 and CDR2: SGHRS, YFSETQ. Trimming shortened V by 0 bases and J by 7 bases, and 21 bases separated the two germline ends.

The sample taken for sequencing was PBMCs. This receptor was obtained from a man aged 35 to 55 in good health and CMV-seropositive. The chain has TRBV5-1 and TRBJ2-3; tentatively, D is TRBD2 (7 bases). This CDR3 reads CASSLGFGGARENTQYF. In DNA form, the CDR3 reads TGCGCCAGCAGCTTGGGGTTTGGGGGGGCGCGGGAAAATACGCAGTATTTT.